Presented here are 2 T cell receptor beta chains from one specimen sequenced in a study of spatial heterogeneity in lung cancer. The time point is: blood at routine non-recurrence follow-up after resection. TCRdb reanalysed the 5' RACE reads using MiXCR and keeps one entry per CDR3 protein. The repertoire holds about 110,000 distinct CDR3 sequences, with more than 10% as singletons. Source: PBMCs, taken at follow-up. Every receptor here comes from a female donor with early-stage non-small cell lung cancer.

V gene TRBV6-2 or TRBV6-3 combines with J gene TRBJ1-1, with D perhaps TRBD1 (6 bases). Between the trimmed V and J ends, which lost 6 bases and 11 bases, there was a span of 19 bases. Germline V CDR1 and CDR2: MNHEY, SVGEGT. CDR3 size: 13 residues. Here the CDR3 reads CASRPTGLLRAFF. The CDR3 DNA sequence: TGTGCCAGCAGGCCAACAGGGTTATTGCGCGCTTTCTTT.

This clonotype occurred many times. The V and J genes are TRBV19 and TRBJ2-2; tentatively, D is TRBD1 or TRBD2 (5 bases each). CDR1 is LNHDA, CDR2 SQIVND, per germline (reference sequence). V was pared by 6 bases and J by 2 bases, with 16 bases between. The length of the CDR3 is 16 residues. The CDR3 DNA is TGTGCCAGTAGGCTAATGGGGGTAGTTAACACCGGGGAGCTGTTTTTT. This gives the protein CASRLMGVVNTGELFF.